This is a list of T cell receptor beta chains from one sample in a study of cytomegalovirus exposure and HLA in healthy donors. Here immunoSEQ multiplex PCR was the method, and the copy in TCRdb shows in-frame clones only, minus some. This table has roughly 100,000 clones, around 73% appearing once. Sequencing was done on a sample of PBMCs. These receptors originate from a woman between 35 and 50 years old in good health and CMV-seronegative. Each CDR3 is given with its conserved first and last residue. Fields, in order: V gene, CDR3 length, J gene, clone size, D gene, CDR3 DNA, CDR3 protein. The D gene is left open where the match is weak. Not every row has a clone size; where given, it reads once, few, many or a size class.

v_call: TRBV28
cdr3_length: 13
j_call: TRBJ2-5
clone_size: NA
d_call: NA
cdr3_nt: TGTGCCAGCAGTTTTGAGAGGGTAGAGACCCAGTACTTC
cdr3_aa: CASSFERVETQYF

v_call: TRBV7-9
cdr3_length: 13
j_call: TRBJ1-1
clone_size: NA
d_call: NA
cdr3_nt: TGTGCCAGCAGCTTAAGCAGAGGCACTGAAGCTTTCTTT
cdr3_aa: CASSLSRGTEAFF

v_call: TRBV2
cdr3_length: 15
j_call: TRBJ1-5
clone_size: few
d_call: TRBD1
cdr3_nt: TGTGCCAGCAGACGTGGGCAGGGGGTCAATCAGCCCCAGCATTTT
cdr3_aa: CASRRGQGVNQPQHF

v_call: TRBV7-3
cdr3_length: 17
j_call: TRBJ2-3
clone_size: NA
d_call: TRBD1
cdr3_nt: TGTGCCAGCAGCGCAACAGGGGGCCGGTGGAGCACAGATACGCAGTATTTT
cdr3_aa: CASSATGGRWSTDTQYF

v_call: TRBV5-1
cdr3_length: 16
j_call: TRBJ2-2
clone_size: NA
d_call: TRBD2
cdr3_nt: TGCGCCAGCCGGACTAGCGGGAGGGGCGACACCGGGGAGCTGTTTTTT
cdr3_aa: CASRTSGRGDTGELFF

v_call: TRBV7-6
cdr3_length: 18
j_call: TRBJ2-5
clone_size: NA
d_call: TRBD2
cdr3_nt: TGTGCCAGCAGCTTAGCATTGGTACTAGCGGGAAGTGTGGAGACCCAGTACTTC
cdr3_aa: CASSLALVLAGSVETQYF

v_call: TRBV7-3
cdr3_length: 16
j_call: TRBJ2-7
clone_size: NA
d_call: NA
cdr3_nt: TGTGCCAGCAGCCTCGGGGTACGACAGGCCCCCTACGAGCAGTACTTC
cdr3_aa: CASSLGVRQAPYEQYF

v_call: TRBV5-8
cdr3_length: 15
j_call: TRBJ1-2
clone_size: NA
d_call: NA
cdr3_nt: TGTGCCAGCAGCTTCTTGGGTGGCCCCTTGGGCGGCTACACCTTC
cdr3_aa: CASSFLGGPLGGYTF

v_call: TRBV28
cdr3_length: 14
j_call: TRBJ1-4
clone_size: few
d_call: NA
cdr3_nt: TGTGCCAGCAGGTCCGGGGGGGCTCGAGAAAAACTGTTTTTT
cdr3_aa: CASRSGGAREKLFF

v_call: TRBV6-5
cdr3_length: 16
j_call: TRBJ2-7
clone_size: NA
d_call: TRBD2
cdr3_nt: TGTGCCAGCAGTTACTCCGGCGGGGGGCTCTCCTACGAGCAGTACTTC
cdr3_aa: CASSYSGGGLSYEQYF

v_call: TRBV6-5
cdr3_length: 12
j_call: TRBJ2-1
clone_size: NA
d_call: NA
cdr3_nt: TGTGCCAGCAAGCTCTCCCCGAATGAGCAGTTCTTC
cdr3_aa: CASKLSPNEQFF

v_call: TRBV5-1
cdr3_length: 21
j_call: TRBJ1-2
clone_size: NA
d_call: NA
cdr3_nt: TGCGCCAGCAGCCTAACAACGCTAAAACAGGGTGCCATAGAAGCTAACTATGGCTACACCTTC
cdr3_aa: CASSLTTLKQGAIEANYGYTF

v_call: TRBV11-1
cdr3_length: 15
j_call: TRBJ2-1
clone_size: NA
d_call: NA
cdr3_nt: TGTGCCAGCAGCTTAGATATTAGCGGCTACAATGAGCAGTTCTTC
cdr3_aa: CASSLDISGYNEQFF

v_call: TRBV28
cdr3_length: 12
j_call: TRBJ2-2
clone_size: NA
d_call: NA
cdr3_nt: TGTGCCAGCAGTTTATATAATGGGGAGCTGTTTTTT
cdr3_aa: CASSLYNGELFF

v_call: TRBV27
cdr3_length: 15
j_call: TRBJ1-1
clone_size: NA
d_call: TRBD1
cdr3_nt: TGTGCCAGCAGTCCACTCAGGGGGACCTTCACTGAAGCTTTCTTT
cdr3_aa: CASSPLRGTFTEAFF

v_call: TRBV11-2
cdr3_length: 15
j_call: TRBJ1-4
clone_size: NA
d_call: NA
cdr3_nt: TGTGCCAGCAGCTTAACAGGAGCAACCCATGAAAAACTGTTTTTT
cdr3_aa: CASSLTGATHEKLFF

v_call: TRBV7-2
cdr3_length: 17
j_call: TRBJ2-6
clone_size: NA
d_call: NA
cdr3_nt: TGTGCCAGCAGCTGGACCGGGCGGGTAACTGGGGCCAACGTCCTGACTTTC
cdr3_aa: CASSWTGRVTGANVLTF

v_call: TRBV6-5
cdr3_length: 15
j_call: TRBJ2-7
clone_size: NA
d_call: TRBD2
cdr3_nt: TGTGCCAGCAGTTACCCGGCGGCGGGGGCCTACGAGCAGTACTTC
cdr3_aa: CASSYPAAGAYEQYF

v_call: TRBV7-2
cdr3_length: 15
j_call: TRBJ1-1
clone_size: NA
d_call: NA
cdr3_nt: TGTGCCAGCAGCGTTCGTTCCACAGGGAACACTGAAGCTTTCTTT
cdr3_aa: CASSVRSTGNTEAFF

v_call: TRBV18
cdr3_length: 15
j_call: TRBJ2-4
clone_size: NA
d_call: TRBD1
cdr3_nt: TGTGCCAGCTCACCAAGACAGGGGCTCAAAAACATTCAGTACTTC
cdr3_aa: CASSPRQGLKNIQYF

v_call: TRBV5-1
cdr3_length: 14
j_call: TRBJ1-2
clone_size: NA
d_call: TRBD1
cdr3_nt: TGCGCCAGCAGCCCTCGACAGGGGAACTATGGCTACACCTTC
cdr3_aa: CASSPRQGNYGYTF

v_call: TRBV25-1
cdr3_length: 14
j_call: TRBJ1-1
clone_size: once
d_call: TRBD1
cdr3_nt: TGTGCCAGCAGTGTGACAGGGGGCAGCACTGAAGCTTTCTTT
cdr3_aa: CASSVTGGSTEAFF

v_call: TRBV4-3
cdr3_length: 21
j_call: TRBJ2-2
clone_size: NA
d_call: NA
cdr3_nt: TGCGCCAGCAGCCAAGTAAAATGGGCCCGCAGGGACACCCCGGACACCGGGGAGCTGTTTTTT
cdr3_aa: CASSQVKWARRDTPDTGELFF

v_call: TRBV7-3
cdr3_length: 14
j_call: TRBJ2-1
clone_size: NA
d_call: TRBD2
cdr3_nt: TGTGCCTCAGCACCACTAGCGGGGTACAATGAGCAGTTCTTC
cdr3_aa: CASAPLAGYNEQFF

v_call: TRBV27
cdr3_length: 14
j_call: TRBJ2-1
clone_size: NA
d_call: NA
cdr3_nt: TGTGCCAGCGGGGAGCTGGGGAGATGGGATGAGCAGTTCTTC
cdr3_aa: CASGELGRWDEQFF

v_call: TRBV19
cdr3_length: 15
j_call: TRBJ1-1
clone_size: NA
d_call: NA
cdr3_nt: TGTGCCAGTAGTATACTAGGAGGGATCTTCGCTGAAGCTTTCTTT
cdr3_aa: CASSILGGIFAEAFF

v_call: TRBV14
cdr3_length: 16
j_call: TRBJ2-7
clone_size: NA
d_call: TRBD2
cdr3_nt: TGTGCCAGCAGCCGATCTAGCGGGTCCAGCTCCTACGAGCAGTACTTC
cdr3_aa: CASSRSSGSSSYEQYF

v_call: TRBV11-2
cdr3_length: 17
j_call: TRBJ2-6
clone_size: NA
d_call: NA
cdr3_nt: TGTGCCAGCAGCTTTAAGGGGCCCCGTTCTGGGGCCAACGTCCTGACTTTC
cdr3_aa: CASSFKGPRSGANVLTF

v_call: TRBV7-6
cdr3_length: 16
j_call: TRBJ2-1
clone_size: NA
d_call: NA
cdr3_nt: TGTGCCAGCAGCTTAGCCTCGACACTTTCCTACAATGAGCAGTTCTTC
cdr3_aa: CASSLASTLSYNEQFF

v_call: TRBV19
cdr3_length: 14
j_call: TRBJ2-3
clone_size: NA
d_call: NA
cdr3_nt: TGTGCCAGTAGTATCAGGGGCCCGCGTGCTACGCAGTATTTT
cdr3_aa: CASSIRGPRATQYF

v_call: TRBV6-5
cdr3_length: 15
j_call: TRBJ2-7
clone_size: NA
d_call: TRBD1
cdr3_nt: TGTGCCAGCAGCCCACTTGGACAGGGGGACTACGAGCAGTACTTC
cdr3_aa: CASSPLGQGDYEQYF

v_call: TRBV4-2
cdr3_length: 12
j_call: TRBJ1-2
clone_size: NA
d_call: NA
cdr3_nt: TGTGCCAGCAGCCGAACTAGCTATGGCTACACCTTC
cdr3_aa: CASSRTSYGYTF

v_call: TRBV27
cdr3_length: 21
j_call: TRBJ2-5
clone_size: once
d_call: NA
cdr3_nt: TGTGCCAGCAGTTTAAGGGGGTTGCCGGATAGAGTGGAAAGGGACCAAGAGACCCAGTACTTC
cdr3_aa: CASSLRGLPDRVERDQETQYF

v_call: TRBV9
cdr3_length: 16
j_call: TRBJ2-3
clone_size: NA
d_call: NA
cdr3_nt: TGTGCCAGCAGCGGAGTACAGGGACGGTTCACAGATACGCAGTATTTT
cdr3_aa: CASSGVQGRFTDTQYF

v_call: TRBV5-4
cdr3_length: 13
j_call: TRBJ1-1
clone_size: once
d_call: NA
cdr3_nt: TGTGCCAGCAGCTTGGGACGACAGTGTGAAGCTTTCTTT
cdr3_aa: CASSLGRQCEAFF

v_call: TRBV18
cdr3_length: 14
j_call: TRBJ1-2
clone_size: NA
d_call: NA
cdr3_nt: TGTGCCAGCTCACCACGTACAGATAACTATGGCTACACCTTC
cdr3_aa: CASSPRTDNYGYTF

v_call: TRBV28
cdr3_length: 15
j_call: TRBJ2-1
clone_size: NA
d_call: TRBD2
cdr3_nt: TGTGCCAGCAGGCGGAGCGGGAGGGCCGAAAATGAGCAGTTCTTC
cdr3_aa: CASRRSGRAENEQFF

v_call: TRBV29-1
cdr3_length: 16
j_call: TRBJ2-3
clone_size: NA
d_call: TRBD2
cdr3_nt: TGCAGCGCCCGAGGACTAGCGGGAGTCGGCACAGATACGCAGTATTTT
cdr3_aa: CSARGLAGVGTDTQYF

v_call: TRBV28
cdr3_length: 16
j_call: TRBJ2-7
clone_size: NA
d_call: NA
cdr3_nt: TGTGCCAGCAGTTTATTGGGCAGCCAGAGCTCCTACGAGCAGTACTTC
cdr3_aa: CASSLLGSQSSYEQYF

v_call: TRBV6-6
cdr3_length: 16
j_call: TRBJ2-7
clone_size: few
d_call: TRBD1
cdr3_nt: TGTGCCAGCAGTAGACCGGGACAGGGGACTTCCTACGAGCAGTACTTC
cdr3_aa: CASSRPGQGTSYEQYF

v_call: TRBV7-7
cdr3_length: 15
j_call: TRBJ2-1
clone_size: NA
d_call: NA
cdr3_nt: TGTGCCAGCAGCCTAGCAGGGGATACCTACAATGAGCAGTTCTTC
cdr3_aa: CASSLAGDTYNEQFF

v_call: TRBV5-1
cdr3_length: 13
j_call: TRBJ2-5
clone_size: NA
d_call: NA
cdr3_nt: TGCGCCAGCAGTAGGGGTTTGGAAAAGACCCAGTACTTC
cdr3_aa: CASSRGLEKTQYF

v_call: TRBV27
cdr3_length: 16
j_call: TRBJ2-3
clone_size: NA
d_call: TRBD2
cdr3_nt: TGTGCCAGCAGTATCCCCGGGACTAGCGGGAGAGATACGCAGTATTTT
cdr3_aa: CASSIPGTSGRDTQYF

v_call: TRBV7-6
cdr3_length: 18
j_call: TRBJ2-1
clone_size: NA
d_call: TRBD2
cdr3_nt: TGTGCCAGCAGCGCAATACGTCCCGGGACTAGCGGCCACAATGAGCAGTTCTTC
cdr3_aa: CASSAIRPGTSGHNEQFF

v_call: TRBV19
cdr3_length: 14
j_call: TRBJ1-1
clone_size: NA
d_call: NA
cdr3_nt: TGTGCCAGTAGTAGCTCTGGGGCGAGTACTGAAGCTTTCTTT
cdr3_aa: CASSSSGASTEAFF

v_call: TRBV18
cdr3_length: 14
j_call: TRBJ1-2
clone_size: NA
d_call: TRBD1
cdr3_nt: TGTGCCAGCTCACCGACAGGGTCGGACTATGGCTACACCTTC
cdr3_aa: CASSPTGSDYGYTF

v_call: TRBV28
cdr3_length: 14
j_call: TRBJ1-1
clone_size: few
d_call: NA
cdr3_nt: TGTGCCAGCAGTTTAGTGGGGGGAAAGCCTGAAGCTTTCTTT
cdr3_aa: CASSLVGGKPEAFF